Listed below are T cell receptor beta chains from one sample, sequenced in a study of blood T cell repertoires in COVID-19. Generated by immunoSEQ multiplex PCR, the TCRdb table keeps only in-frame clones and is missing some. Altogether roughly 49,000 clones are present, around 87% being singletons, with the ten largest covering about 6.7%. The specimen sequenced was peripheral blood. These receptor sequences come from a man in his forties or fifties with active COVID-19. The CDR3 runs from the conserved cysteine through the conserved F or W.

TRBV5-4,CASSLWGGSYNSPLHF
TRBV27,CASSRGGGIDQPQHF
TRBV7-8,CASSLRKGADTEAFF
TRBV6-2/TRBV6-3,CASSREGARYGYTF
TRBV7-2,CASSFGVVTGELFF
TRBV6-5,CASSFLAAGELFF
TRBV7-2,CASRDRGNTGELFF
TRBV9,CASSVQGNTEAFF
TRBV7-9,CASSTRGQPQETQYF
TRBV19,CASSSPLAGVNEQFF
TRBV20-1,CSASSVYQPQHF
TRBV9,CASSPRTGSTEAFF
TRBV7-2,CASSFYGQETQYF
TRBV11-3,CASSLDHPGGGGGMSTEAFF
TRBV6-4,CASFITKRGGPDEQFF
TRBV6-6,CASSYSRDSSGNTIYF
TRBV6-1,CASSEALEGLATDTQYF
TRBV21-1,CASSKTNAGGPSYEQYF
TRBV10-2,CASSVPPGANAAYEQYF
TRBV6-4,CASRAAGGSIQETQYF
TRBV21-1,CASTGQGAGEKLFF
TRBV2,CASSVRQGSGYTF
TRBV6-2/TRBV6-3,CASSNTLQRPSGNTIYF
TRBV13,CASSLGGQGLNQPQHF
TRBV6-5,CASSRDSTDTQYF